This TCR beta chain was obtained from a study of blood T cells in healthy people across ages. Whole-study findings and limits: Observed TCR beta diversity showed a strong correlation with the percentage of naive T cells as measured by flow cytometry.

Combining a sample-barcoded 5' primer with a J-beta primer mix, a second PCR ran for roughly 6 to 12 cycles. TCRdb re-analysed the 5' RACE reads in MiXCR, keeping a single row per CDR3 protein. Of fewer than 2 million distinct CDR3 sequences in the sample, about two fifths were seen once. CDR3 size: 14 residues. Germline values: CDR1 SGHTA, CDR2 FQGNSA. The V end lost 2 bases, the J end lost 6 bases, and 11 bases lay between the germline ends. This clonotype was seen a few times. Antigen specificity is unknown. Staff drew roughly 10 milliliters of peripheral blood from each donor. Isolation per sample recovered at least 7 million PBMCs. Every sample gave at least 5.5 micrograms of total RNA when it was extracted.

The V and J genes are TRBV7-2 and TRBJ2-1; D is tentatively TRBD1 or TRBD2 (6 bases each). Sequenced: blood. The sequence derives from a human donor in good health. The CDR3 DNA reads as TGTGCCAGCAGCTTATCGAGGGGGGTCAATGAGCAGTTCTTC. As protein: CASSLSRGVNEQFF.